The clone carrying this T cell receptor (beta chain) occurred a few times. Its antigen is still unknown. The CDR3 spans 20 residues. Per germline, CDR1 MNHEY and CDR2 SVGAGI. V was pared by 2 bases and J by 4 bases, with 18 bases of the junction left unmatched. A modified ARM-PCR protocol with three rounds of nested PCR amplified TCRbeta. TCRdb analysed the multiplex PCR reads with MiXCR anew, one entry per CDR3 protein. Of some 97,000 distinct CDR3 sequences listed, roughly two thirds are singletons. These data are taken from a study of tumor and adjacent non-tumor tissue in lung cancer. RNA was extracted from bulk tissue without any cell sorting. This non-tumor lung sample came from over 3 cm beyond the tumor edge. Broader study findings: Top 100 clones took a larger repertoire share in normal lung.

The rearrangement joins TRBV6-5 to TRBJ2-1; 9 nucleotides line up with TRBD1. The sequenced sample consisted of distant non-tumor lung tissue. The receptor was isolated from a man aged 30 to 39 with non-small cell lung cancer. The CDR3 protein is CASSYNPSKRDRVTYNEQFF. The CDR3 nucleotides are TGTGCCAGCAGTTACAACCCCTCGAAGAGGGACAGGGTAACATACAATGAGCAGTTCTTC.